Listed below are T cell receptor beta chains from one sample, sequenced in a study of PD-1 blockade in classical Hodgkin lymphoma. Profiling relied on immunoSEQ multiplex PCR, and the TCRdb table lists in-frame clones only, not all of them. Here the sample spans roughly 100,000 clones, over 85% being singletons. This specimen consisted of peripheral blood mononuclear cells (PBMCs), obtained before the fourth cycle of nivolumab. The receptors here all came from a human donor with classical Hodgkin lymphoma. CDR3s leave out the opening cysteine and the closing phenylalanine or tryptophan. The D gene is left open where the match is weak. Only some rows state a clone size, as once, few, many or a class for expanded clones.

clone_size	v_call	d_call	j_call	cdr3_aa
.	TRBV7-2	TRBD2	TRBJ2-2	ASSAPGLAGGTGELF
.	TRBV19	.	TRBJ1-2	ASSTGPGGVYGYT
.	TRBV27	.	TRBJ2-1	ASSDPYNEQF
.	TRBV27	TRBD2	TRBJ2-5	ASSLPPTSGSCQETQY
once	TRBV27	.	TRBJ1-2	ASSSRVGFDGYT
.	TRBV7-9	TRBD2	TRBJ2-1	ASSLPGSLAGANEQF
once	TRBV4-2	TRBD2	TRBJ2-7	ASSRGLAGGVYEQY
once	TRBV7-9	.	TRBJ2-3	ASSLKRGSQDTQY
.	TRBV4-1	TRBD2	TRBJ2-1	ASSQAGTSGYYNEQF
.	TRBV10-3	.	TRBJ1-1	AISAVDNTEAF
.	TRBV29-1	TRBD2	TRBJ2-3	SGKESGSGLSTDTQY
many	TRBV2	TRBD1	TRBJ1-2	ASSGGQGADGYT
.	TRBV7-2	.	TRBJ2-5	ASSSHSGLQETQY
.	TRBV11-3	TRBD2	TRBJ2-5	ASRYSVLRREPQETQY
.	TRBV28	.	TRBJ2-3	ASSFVPRTDTQY
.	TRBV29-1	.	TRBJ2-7	SVAQGVSYEQY
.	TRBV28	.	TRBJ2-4	ASYKAAKNIQY
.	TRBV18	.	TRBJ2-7	ASSPPVPGRSYEQY
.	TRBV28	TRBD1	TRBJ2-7	ASPLGQASYEQY
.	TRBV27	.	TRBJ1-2	ASTKRRVGGYT
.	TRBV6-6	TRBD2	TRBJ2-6	ASIPSGGPGANVLT
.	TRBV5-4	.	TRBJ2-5	ASSSPGRGETQY
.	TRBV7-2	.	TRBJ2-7	ASSDRLVYEQY
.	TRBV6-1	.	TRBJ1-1	ASSWGGSTEAF
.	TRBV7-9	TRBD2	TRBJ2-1	ASSLPGGEQF
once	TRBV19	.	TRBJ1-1	ASSSIRGAEAF
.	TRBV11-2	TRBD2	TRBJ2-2	ASSLIKAGAGELF
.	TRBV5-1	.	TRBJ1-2	ASSLADVLYGYT
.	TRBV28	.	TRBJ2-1	ASSLFNREEQF
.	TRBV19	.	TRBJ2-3	ASSIGVFQADTQY
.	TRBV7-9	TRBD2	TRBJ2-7	ASSLVLAGVHEQY
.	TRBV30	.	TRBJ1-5	AWSVPRDIWDNQPQH
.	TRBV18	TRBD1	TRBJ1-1	ASSPPGGGQRGTEAF
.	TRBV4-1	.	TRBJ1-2	ASSQVGGDYGYT
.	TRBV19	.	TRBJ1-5	ASSMGFGQSNQPQH
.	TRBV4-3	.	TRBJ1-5	ASSQDRGPNQPQH
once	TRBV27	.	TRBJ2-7	ASSLNLRFAYYEQY
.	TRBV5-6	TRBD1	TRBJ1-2	ASSLTGQDFYGYT
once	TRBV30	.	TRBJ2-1	AWNDYNEQF
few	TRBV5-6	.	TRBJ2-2	ASSRDLGELF
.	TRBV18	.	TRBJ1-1	ASSPSQNTEAF
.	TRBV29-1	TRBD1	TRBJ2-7	SASTGVSYEQY
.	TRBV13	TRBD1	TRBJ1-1	ASSSLGTGVGTEAF
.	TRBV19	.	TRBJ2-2	ASSTLGPGTGELF
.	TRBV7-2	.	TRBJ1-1	ASSTTGVYTEAF
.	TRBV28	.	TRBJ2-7	ASSLRGSSSYEQY
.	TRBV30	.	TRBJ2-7	AWSEGSMSYEQY
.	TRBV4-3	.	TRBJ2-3	ASSQDGGAGDTQY
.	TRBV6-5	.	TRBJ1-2	ASSRQARYGYT
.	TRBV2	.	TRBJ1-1	ASRAGETTEAF
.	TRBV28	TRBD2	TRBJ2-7	ASITGGGATYEQY
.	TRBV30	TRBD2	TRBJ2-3	AWSVLAGVDTQY
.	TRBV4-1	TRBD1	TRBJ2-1	ASSQGRPLQGAQNEQF
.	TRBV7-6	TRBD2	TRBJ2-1	ASSLLTRTSGVVHEQF
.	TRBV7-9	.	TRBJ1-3	ASSLQRAIAGPGNTIY
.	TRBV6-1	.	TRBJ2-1	ASGPYSYNEQF
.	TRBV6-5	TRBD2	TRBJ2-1	ASSQLSGDFGEQF